One sample yielded the 18 T cell receptor beta chains listed below, sequenced in a study of T cell repertoires in cytomegalovirus infection. TCRdb analysed the reads with MiXCR anew, one entry per CDR3 protein. Of about 310,000 distinct CDR3 sequences in the sample, roughly 15% were seen once. The sample comprised PBMCs. The receptors were sampled from a human donor in good health (CMV status not recorded). Some clones in this sample may be carry-over from other donors' samples.

This clonotype was seen a handful of times. The chain is built from TRBV5-1 and TRBJ2-1; D unclear. Germline CDR1 SGHRS, CDR2 YFSETQ. V lost 0 bases to trimming and J lost 6 bases, with 22 bases between them. The CDR3 runs to 18 residues. CDR3 region: CASSLGPLGRWAGNEQFF. Written as DNA, the CDR3 is TGCGCCAGCAGCTTGGGACCTCTTGGAAGATGGGCCGGCAATGAGCAGTTCTTC.

This clonotype was counted a few times. The chain is built from TRBV9 and TRBJ1-6, with D perhaps matching TRBD1 (5 bases). This CDR3 is 14 amino acids long. Germline V CDR1 and CDR2: SGDLS, YYNGEE. V lost 0 bases, J lost 7 bases, and 8 bases lay in between. The CDR3 DNA is TGTGCCAGCAGCGTAGTTGGGGACAATTCACCCCTCCACTTT. It encodes CASSVVGDNSPLHF.

Ten or more counts support this clonotype. The rearrangement uses TRBV7-2 and TRBJ2-7; D is unresolved. V was pared by 6 bases and J by 0 bases, with 12 bases between. The germline V gene has CDR1 SGHTA and CDR2 FQGNSA. The CDR3 sequence is 14 residues long. This CDR3 is CASREQLNSYEQYF. In nucleotides, the CDR3 is TGTGCCAGCAGAGAACAATTGAACTCCTACGAGCAGTACTTC.

This clonotype was counted at least ten times. V usage is TRBV2 and J usage is TRBJ2-3; D might be TRBD2 (6 bases). V dropped 5 bases and J dropped 5 bases, with 32 bases sitting between them. CDR3 length: 20 residues. Germline V CDR1 and CDR2: SNHLY, FYNNEI. For the CDR3, the DNA is TGTGCCAGCAGTACAACGAAAACGTACCGGGACTTCTATCTCCTAGATACGCAGTATTTT. The encoded protein is CASSTTKTYRDFYLLDTQYF.

This chain uses TRBV20-1 with TRBJ2-7; 8 bases fit TRBD1. Germline trimming cut 2 bases from V and 4 bases from J; bases unmatched to any gene: 7. CDR3 size: 14 residues. Germline V CDR1 and CDR2: DFQATT, SNEGSKA (reference sequence). CDR3 protein: CSARPQGARYEQYF. The CDR3 DNA is TGCAGTGCTAGACCCCAGGGGGCACGGTACGAGCAGTACTTC.

V gene TRBV29-1 combines with J gene TRBJ2-7; 9 bases map to TRBD2. Unmatched junction bases numbered 9, after V lost 0 bases and J lost 3 bases. This CDR3 region has 16 residues. The V gene's germline CDR1 is SQVTM and CDR2 ANQGSEA. The CDR3 coding sequence is TGCAGCGTTGAAGATCCCGGGCGGGGGGGCGACTACGAGCAGTACTTC. Protein sequence: CSVEDPGRGGDYEQYF.

This clonotype was found many times. The chain joins TRBV10-3 to TRBJ2-7; D remains ambiguous. The V end lost 2 bases, the J end lost 3 bases, and 14 bases lay between the germline ends. The CDR3 length is 15 residues. From germline, CDR1 is ENHRY and CDR2 SYGVKD. CDR3 loop: CAISEPSDPYYEQYF. CDR3 nucleotides: TGTGCCATCAGTGAGCCCTCGGATCCGTACTACGAGCAGTACTTC.

This clonotype has at least ten counts. J is TRBJ2-7 and V is TRBV7-2; D uncertain. The CDR3 contains 13 residues. Germline V gene data show CDR1 as SGHTA and CDR2 as FQGNSA. The V end lost 4 bases, the J end lost 4 bases, and 11 bases lay between the germline ends. The CDR3 DNA reads as TGTGCCAGCAGCTCCCCCGGGCGGTACGAGCAGTACTTC. Residues: CASSSPGRYEQYF.

This clonotype was recorded a few times. This chain's CDR3 is CSARDPHRKINYGYTF. In DNA, the CDR3 is TGCAGTGCTAGAGATCCCCACAGGAAGATTAACTATGGCTACACCTTC. V gene TRBV20-1 combines with J gene TRBJ1-2; a weak D match, TRBD1 (5 bases). The CDR3 is 16 residues long. From germline, CDR1 is DFQATT and CDR2 SNEGSKA (reference sequence). V was cut by 0 bases and J by 1 base, with 15 bases left in between.

This chain connects TRBV20-1 to TRBJ1-2; 9 bases line up with TRBD1. The germline CDR1 and CDR2 sequences are DFQATT and SNEGSKA (reference sequence). The CDR3 loop spans 14 amino acids. J was trimmed by 4 bases and V by 2 bases; bases with no gene match: 5. The CDR3 is CSARTDRGGYGYTF. Here the CDR3 DNA reads TGCAGTGCTAGAACGGACAGGGGTGGCTATGGCTACACCTTC.

This clonotype came up a few times. The J gene is TRBJ1-2, the V gene TRBV19; D not resolved. CDR1 is LNHDA, CDR2 SQIVND, per germline (reference sequence). This CDR3 is 15 amino acids long. The ends were cut back, 4 bases at V and 4 bases at J, with 16 bases in the middle. Written as DNA, the CDR3 is TGTGCCAGTAGTAGTTGGACGGAAGCTAGCTATGGCTACACCTTC. Its translation is CASSSWTEASYGYTF.

This sequence joins TRBV4-1 and TRBJ2-1, with 15 bases identical to TRBD2. The germline CDR1 and CDR2 sequences are MGHRA and YSYEKL. V lost 3 bases and J lost 6; bases outside the gene matches: 3. This CDR3 contains 16 residues. The CDR3 here is CASSHGLAGGFNEQFF. The CDR3 DNA reads as TGCGCCAGCAGCCATGGACTAGCGGGGGGGTTCAATGAGCAGTTCTTC.

Only a few counts were recorded for this clonotype. The CDR3 nucleotides are TGTGCCAGCAGCCAAGATTTGGACGGTCGGACTGAAGCTTTCTTT. It yields the protein CASSQDLDGRTEAFF. V usage is TRBV4-2 and J usage is TRBJ1-1; D is undetermined. With 0 bases removed from V and 5 bases from J, the gap between germline ends came to 13 bases. Germline assignment: CDR1 LGHNA and CDR2 YNFKEQ. This CDR3 is built from 15 residues.

This clonotype showed up many times. This chain uses TRBV7-2 with TRBJ1-6, with D unresolved. V was shortened by 2 bases and J by 0 bases, with 11 bases between the two germline ends. The CDR3 is 17 residues long. Germline CDR1 reads SGHTA; CDR2 reads FQGNSA. CDR3 amino acids: CASSLNGRSSYNSPLHF. CDR3 DNA sequence: TGTGCCAGCAGCTTAAACGGACGGAGCTCCTATAATTCACCCCTCCACTTT.

The chain employs TRBV6-2 or TRBV6-3 and TRBJ1-1; tentatively, D is TRBD1 (6 bases). The CDR3 extends over 12 amino acids. Germline loops: CDR1 MNHEY, CDR2 SVGEGT. V was pared by 5 bases and J by 5 bases, with 9 bases between. CDR3 residues: CASSQGKTEAFF. The CDR3 DNA sequence: TGTGCCAGCAGTCAGGGGAAGACTGAAGCTTTCTTT.

The CDR3 DNA is TGTGCCAGCAGTGATTGGGGCGGAACAGAGACCCAGTACTTC. Its protein is CASSDWGGTETQYF. The V gene is TRBV2, the J gene TRBJ2-5; D might be TRBD1 (5 bases). Germline V gives CDR1 SNHLY, CDR2 FYNNEI. CDR3 length: 14 residues. V was pared by 3 bases and J by 4 bases, with 12 bases between.

This clonotype came up many times. This chain connects TRBV7-2 to TRBJ2-3; the match to TRBD2 covers 11 bases. Per the germline V gene, CDR1 is SGHTA and CDR2 is FQGNSA. The CDR3 is made up of 15 amino acids. The junction had 5 bases not matched to a gene; V was cut back by 5 bases and J by 4 bases. CDR3: CASSLLSGGADTQYF. The CDR3 region has the DNA TGTGCCAGCAGCCTACTTAGCGGGGGGGCAGATACGCAGTATTTT.

This clonotype occurred a few times. The chain's CDR3 is CSTRGRLNTEAFF. The CDR3 coding sequence is TGCAGCACCCGGGGCAGGTTGAACACTGAAGCTTTCTTT. The chain couples TRBV29-1 to TRBJ1-1; D possibly corresponds to TRBD1 (5 bases). V lost 8 bases to trimming and J lost 0 bases, with 13 bases between them. CDR3 size: 13 residues. Germline V gene data show CDR1 as SQVTM and CDR2 as ANQGSEA.